Listed below are T cell receptor beta chains from one sample, sequenced in a study of T-cell memory formation after mild COVID-19. In TCRdb, the 5' RACE reads were re-called with MiXCR into one record per CDR3 protein. This table holds tens of thousands of distinct CDR3 sequences, around 13% found once. Sequencing was performed on PBMCs or a T cell subset sorted from them (not recorded which). The source is an adult woman who had mild COVID-19 (a few samples of this study predate the infection). Cell type and time point are not known. Both conserved end residues are part of each CDR3. The D gene is left open where the match is weak. Rows give clone size only sometimes, using once, few, many, or a class for an expanded clone.

J,size,D,V,length,DNA,CDR3
TRBJ2-3,few,-,TRBV7-3,15,TGTGCCAGCAGCCAGGGAGTTACTAGCACAGATACGCAGTATTTT,CASSQGVTSTDTQYF
TRBJ2-5,few,-,TRBV6-2/TRBV6-3,14,TGTGCCAGTTCTGAGGCGGGAAGGGGAGAGACCCAGTACTTC,CASSEAGRGETQYF
TRBJ2-4,many,TRBD1,TRBV12-3/TRBV12-4,15,TGTGCCAGCAGTCTTCACGGACAGGGGAAAAACATTCAGTACTTC,CASSLHGQGKNIQYF
TRBJ2-1,-,TRBD2,TRBV15,18,TGTGCCACCAGCATGGGCCTAGCGGGGGCTCACTCCTACAATGAGCAGTTCTTC,CATSMGLAGAHSYNEQFF
TRBJ2-2,few,TRBD1,TRBV14,17,TGTGCCAGCAGCCAAGATCAGGGGGTCAAGGGCACCGGGGAGCTGTTTTTT,CASSQDQGVKGTGELFF
TRBJ1-1,-,-,TRBV12-3/TRBV12-4,12,TGTGCCACGGAAGTAGAGAACACTGAAGCTTTCTTT,CATEVENTEAFF
TRBJ1-1,few,TRBD1,TRBV5-1,16,TGCGCCAGCAGCTTGGCACCACAGGGGAGGAACACTGAAGCTTTCTTT,CASSLAPQGRNTEAFF
TRBJ1-1,-,TRBD1,TRBV5-1,15,TGCGCCAGCACCCTTAGCAGGGGGAGGAACACTGAAGCTTTCTTT,CASTLSRGRNTEAFF
TRBJ1-2,-,-,TRBV9,14,TGTGCCAGCAGCCCCCCGGGGGATCACTATGGCTACACCTTC,CASSPPGDHYGYTF
TRBJ2-1,many,-,TRBV25-1,11,TGTGCCAGCAGTGAAATGACTGAGCAGTTCTTC,CASSEMTEQFF
TRBJ1-5,-,TRBD1,TRBV3-1,13,TGTGCCAGCAACCAGGGGGCCCGACGGCCCCAGCATTTT,CASNQGARRPQHF
TRBJ2-7,few,-,TRBV27,16,TGTGCCAGCAGCCCCATAATCCGGGGGCCCTCCTACGAGCAGTACTTC,CASSPIIRGPSYEQYF
TRBJ2-7,few,-,TRBV20-1,18,TGCAGTGCTAGAGATCAGGGTTTGCGGGCCGACATTTGGGTCGAGCAGTACTTC,CSARDQGLRADIWVEQYF
TRBJ2-7,-,-,TRBV29-1,11,TGCAGCGTTGAAGAAGGAGGGGACCAGTACTTC,CSVEEGGDQYF
TRBJ1-4,-,-,TRBV9,14,TGTGCCAGTAATTATGTGGGGGACAATGAAAAACTGTTTTTT,CASNYVGDNEKLFF
TRBJ1-2,-,TRBD1,TRBV9,15,TGTGCCAGCAGCGTAGAGATAGGGGGCCTCGATGGCTACACCTTC,CASSVEIGGLDGYTF
TRBJ2-3,many,-,TRBV7-9,13,TGTGCCAGCAGTTATCTCGGAGGAGATACGCAGTATTTT,CASSYLGGDTQYF
TRBJ2-2,few,-,TRBV10-3,16,TGTGCCATCAGTGAAGGACGGAGTACGAACACCGGGGAGCTGTTTTTT,CAISEGRSTNTGELFF
TRBJ2-1,-,-,TRBV11-2,13,TGTGCCAGCAGCGATACAGGCTACAATGAGCAGTTCTTC,CASSDTGYNEQFF